One T cell receptor (beta chain) is described in this entry. Its antigen is unidentified. TCRdb derives one entry per CDR3 protein from the 5' RACE reads, leaving out DNA. The sample includes about 160,000 distinct CDR3 sequences. This entry belongs to a study of monozygotic twins with inflammatory bowel disease. Notes on the study in general: Diversity of TCRbeta measured by inverse Simpson was lower in IBD patients than in healthy co-twins. Twin pairs that were concordant did not differ from discordant pairs in repertoire similarity, possibly from limited power.

This CDR3 has 15 amino acids. CDR1 and CDR2 from the germline V gene are KGHSH and LQKENI. The chain recombines TRBV18 with TRBJ2-1; absent DNA, TCRdb's TRBD1 call cannot be checked. The sequence was collected from a human donor with ulcerative colitis or Crohn's disease, or a healthy co-twin of an affected twin (not recorded which). The specimen sequenced was blood. CDR3 region: CASSPGGTGGNEQFF.